The present entry profiles one T cell receptor (beta chain) with its context. Its antigen is not identified. The trim removed 2 bases at V and 5 bases at J, leaving 13 bases unmatched. Looked up from germline, CDR1 is KGHSH and CDR2 is LQKENI. The CDR3 loop spans 18 amino acids. The data were taken from a study of OX40 agonist ivuxolimab in advanced cancers. Points from the study as a whole: The average count of expanded clones was higher among CD8+ T cells than among CD4+.

Only in-frame clones appear in the TCRdb table, and some are missing; sequencing was by immunoSEQ multiplex PCR. The repertoire holds roughly 60,000 clones, with around 87% as singletons. The clonotype originates from an adult with an advanced solid tumor such as melanoma, head and neck, liver or kidney cancer. This specimen consisted of CD4+ or CD8+ T cells sorted from blood, obtained in a trial of the OX40 agonist ivuxolimab. The chain has TRBV18 and TRBJ2-2, with 8 bases lining up with TRBD1. Here the CDR3 DNA reads TGTGCCAGCTCACCAGCGTTTGGACAGGGCCGGAAGACCGGGGAGCTGTTTTTT. Protein product: CASSPAFGQGRKTGELFF.